A single sample is the source of the 18 T cell receptor beta chains below, sequenced in a study of cytomegalovirus exposure and HLA in healthy donors. Use of 60 Vbeta and 13 Jbeta primers characterized the PCR. Measured with immunoSEQ multiplex PCR; TCRdb has only the in-frame clones, and not every one. In the table there are over 250,000 clones, just over 70% of which are singletons. The specimen was PBMCs. These receptors originate from a female donor in good health and CMV-seronegative.

The V gene is TRBV6-5, the J gene TRBJ2-7, with 7 bases fitting TRBD2. Germline assignment: CDR1 MNHEY and CDR2 SVGAGI. The CDR3 runs to 15 residues. Trimming at V came to 2 bases and at J to 2 bases, leaving 6 bases not matched to a gene. CDR3 region: CASSYTQRGTYEQYF. DNA of the CDR3: TGTGCCAGCAGTTACACCCAGCGGGGTACCTACGAGCAGTACTTC.

The rearrangement joins TRBV5-6 to TRBJ2-2; 9 nucleotides align to TRBD1. The germline gives CDR1 SGHDT, CDR2 YYEEEE. The CDR3 totals 17 residues. The V gene end was trimmed by 6 bases and the J gene end by 5 bases; junction bases not matched to a gene: 14. CDR3 residues: CASKFWTGTGLTGELFF. The CDR3, as DNA: TGTGCCAGCAAATTCTGGACCGGGACAGGGCTGACCGGGGAGCTGTTTTTT.

The rearrangement links TRBV7-8 to TRBJ2-5, with 8 bases that match TRBD1. The length of the CDR3 is 19 residues. Per germline, CDR1 SGHVS and CDR2 FQNEAQ. V was pared by 4 bases and J by 0 bases, with 16 bases of the junction left unmatched. The CDR3 sequence is CASSSFPGGLGKYQETQYF. The CDR3 DNA sequence: TGTGCCAGCAGCTCCTTCCCAGGGGGCTTGGGGAAGTACCAAGAGACCCAGTACTTC.

The chain recombines TRBV10-1 with TRBJ2-2, with D unresolved. This CDR3 contains 16 residues. The germline V gene has CDR1 WNHNN and CDR2 SYGVQD (reference sequence). V lost 0 bases to trimming and J lost 5 bases, with 13 bases between them. CDR3 DNA: TGCGCCAGCAGTGAGTCGACTCTTCCTAGGACCGGGGAGCTGTTTTTT. This codes for CASSESTLPRTGELFF.

This clone was recorded only once. The rearrangement links TRBV13 to TRBJ2-1, with TRBD2 matching 14 bases. Germline CDR1 and CDR2: PRHDT and FYEKMQ (reference sequence). Trimming cost V 4 bases and J 2 bases; bases outside gene matches: 7. This CDR3 is 18 amino acids long. The CDR3: CASSSGTSGRGAYNEQFF. CDR3 nucleotide sequence: TGTGCCAGCAGCTCGGGGACTAGCGGGAGAGGAGCCTACAATGAGCAGTTCTTC. Supplemented by reference TRBV13 and TRBJ2-1, the full variable domain reads AAGVIQSPRHLIKEKRETATLKCYPIPRHDTVYWYQQGPGQDPQFLISFYEKMQSDKGSIPDRFSAQQFSDYHSELNMSSLELGDSALYFCASSSGTSGRGAYNEQFFGPGTRLTVL.

The gene calls are TRBV25-1 and TRBJ1-4; D remains ambiguous. V lost 1 base, J lost 8 bases, and 11 bases lay in between. The CDR3 covers 14 residues. Germline V lookup: CDR1 MGHDK, CDR2 SYGVNS. The CDR3 DNA reads TGTGCCAGCAGTGAATCGGAGCTCGGCGAAAAACTGTTTTTT. Translating gives CASSESELGEKLFF.

The rearrangement links TRBV18 to TRBJ2-7, with D perhaps matching TRBD2 (5 bases). V gave up 6 bases and J gave up 1 base, with 16 bases separating them. Germline CDR1 is KGHSH and CDR2 is LQKENI. This CDR3 comprises 15 residues. The DNA for the CDR3 is TGTGCCAGCTCCCGGGTGACCGGGAAGTCCTACGAGCAGTACTTC. As protein: CASSRVTGKSYEQYF.

As concerns this clone: At one end the junction does not follow the germline gene, possibly because of a read error. The CDR3 DNA reads TGTTCCAGCAGGGGGGGTCAAGTGAACACTGAAGCTTTCTTT. This sequence encodes CSSRGGQVNTEAFF. V usage is TRBV7-9 and J usage is TRBJ1-1; 7 bases align to TRBD1. The germline V gene has CDR1 SEHNR and CDR2 FQNEAQ (reference sequence). The CDR3 extends over 14 amino acids.

The rearrangement links TRBV6-5 to TRBJ1-3, with 7 bases matching TRBD1. With 8 bases clipped from V and 1 base from J, the junction kept 5 bases outside the gene matches. There are 14 residues in the CDR3. Germline V CDR1 and CDR2: MNHEY, SVGAGI. The CDR3 DNA is TGTGCCAGCGCCGGGACAGAGTCTGGAAACACCATATATTTT. This translates into CASAGTESGNTIYF.

The J gene is TRBJ2-3, the V gene TRBV10-3; TRBD2 might be the D (5 bases). V dropped 0 bases and J dropped 1 base, with 11 bases sitting between them. Germline V gives CDR1 ENHRY, CDR2 SYGVKD. The CDR3 has 16 residues. CDR3 in DNA: TGTGCCATCAGTGAGTCTGCAGCGAGGGGCACAGATACGCAGTATTTT. It codes for CAISESAARGTDTQYF.

In this sample, this clone turned up a few times. The genes are TRBV25-1 and TRBJ2-5; D may be TRBD1 (6 bases). CDR3 length: 15 amino acids. Germline V gives CDR1 MGHDK, CDR2 SYGVNS. Trimming removed 5 bases at V and 0 bases at J, with 13 bases between. CDR3 region: CASSNFRGYQETQYF. In DNA form, the CDR3 reads TGTGCCAGCAGTAACTTCAGGGGTTACCAAGAGACCCAGTACTTC.

The J gene is TRBJ1-4, the V gene TRBV11-2; 7 nucleotides agree with TRBD1. The CDR3 has 15 amino acids. Germline CDR1 is SGHAT and CDR2 is FQNNGV. Losses at the gene ends were 2 bases for V and 2 bases for J; bases not matched to a gene: 2. The CDR3: CASSLSDRTNEKLFF. Written as DNA, the CDR3 is TGTGCCAGCAGCTTATCGGACAGGACTAATGAAAAACTGTTTTTT.

This clone was detected a few times. V gene TRBV5-6 combines with J gene TRBJ2-7; D may be TRBD1 (6 bases). The CDR3 is 15 residues long. The V end was cut by 3 bases, the J end by 3 bases, with 16 bases between. Germline-derived CDR1 and CDR2 are SGHDT and YYEEEE. The CDR3 DNA sequence: TGTGCCAGCAGCTCCCTCGGTCAGGGGTTCTACGAGCAGTACTTC. Protein sequence: CASSSLGQGFYEQYF.

The chain joins TRBV2 to TRBJ2-7; D gene uncertain. The CDR3 sequence is 11 residues long. V lost 8 bases and J 6 bases, leaving 11 bases between the germline ends. Germline V CDR1 and CDR2: SNHLY, FYNNEI. CDR3: CASGVASEQYF. The CDR3 nucleotides read TGTGCCAGCGGAGTGGCATCCGAGCAGTACTTC.

The gene calls are TRBV5-6 and TRBJ1-1; no clear D gene. V gave up 0 bases and J gave up 4 bases, with 10 bases separating them. The CDR3 is 14 residues long. The germline V gene has CDR1 SGHDT and CDR2 YYEEEE. For the CDR3, the DNA is TGTGCCAGCAGCTTGGGGCAGGTGAGCACTGAAGCTTTCTTT. It specifies CASSLGQVSTEAFF.

This chain links TRBV5-5 with TRBJ2-5; 8 positions match TRBD2. Unmatched junction bases numbered 8, after V lost 0 bases and J lost 4 bases. The CDR3 length is 16 residues. Looked up from germline, CDR1 is SGHKS and CDR2 is YYEKEE (reference sequence). CDR3: CASSLVDFSGTETQYF. The CDR3 nucleotides are TGTGCCAGCAGCTTGGTGGACTTTAGCGGGACAGAGACCCAGTACTTC.

This clone was counted once. J is TRBJ2-7 and V is TRBV18; 7 bases match TRBD2. This CDR3 has 14 residues. Germline CDR1 and CDR2: KGHSH and LQKENI. J gave up 2 bases and V 5 bases, and 6 bases lay outside the gene matches. Here the CDR3 DNA reads TGTGCCAGCTCAACTAGAGCGGGACCCTACGAGCAGTACTTC. The encoded protein is CASSTRAGPYEQYF.

This chain joins TRBV27 and TRBJ2-5, with D unclear. Between the trimmed V and J ends, which lost 5 bases and 4 bases, there was a span of 11 bases. Germline lookup yields CDR1 MNHEY and CDR2 SMNVEV (reference sequence). The CDR3 is made up of 13 amino acids. CDR3 nucleotides: TGTGCCAGCAGTAGACAAGTCCTAGAGACCCAGTACTTC. Its translation: CASSRQVLETQYF.